The source of this T cell receptor beta chain is a study of identifying expanded T cells in peripheral blood. Whole-study results and caveats: Variance in clone template counts between approximately two-week samples significantly increased with total template count across all healthy donors. Roughly 1.2 clones differed between technical replicates, versus about 16 and 19 over time.

Concerning this clone itself: Its antigen is still unknown.

Trimming removed 0 bases from V and 2 bases from J, with 19 bases in between. The CDR3 has 19 amino acids. Per the germline V gene, CDR1 is SGHVS and CDR2 is FQNEAQ. Assay: immunoSEQ multiplex PCR; the TCRdb copy retains only in-frame clones and omits some. The sample contains 100,000 to 150,000 clones, around 84% of which appear only once. The sample consisted of blood. The sequence derives from a person aged 18-70 years in good health. The chain employs TRBV7-8 and TRBJ1-4; D perhaps matches TRBD1 (5 bases). The CDR3 bases are TGTGCCAGCAGCTTAGCCAGGGTAGTCAGAGGGACCACTAATGAAAAACTGTTTTTT. This encodes CASSLARVVRGTTNEKLFF.